The T cell receptor (beta chain) described here comes from a study of shared clonotypes between healthy human individuals. Over several immunoSEQ plates, each subset's genomic DNA was distributed in even portions. Sequencing was performed with immunoSEQ multiplex PCR; in TCRdb, only in-frame clones are kept and a portion is missing. The sample consists of over 2 million clones, 90% to 95% of them appearing once. The CDR3 covers 14 residues. CDR1 and CDR2 (germline): SGHRS, YFSETQ. The germline V and J ends were trimmed by 4 bases and 3 bases, with 11 bases remaining between them. The sequence came from a young man in good health. Sequencing was done on a sample of naive CD4+ T cells sorted from blood. As to subset: CD45RA+ positively selected. The chain is built from TRBV5-1 and TRBJ2-1, with D possibly TRBD2 on 5 matching bases. Written as DNA, the CDR3 is TGCGCCAGCAGCATCACCGGGGACTACAATGAGCAGTTCTTC. Translated: CASSITGDYNEQFF.